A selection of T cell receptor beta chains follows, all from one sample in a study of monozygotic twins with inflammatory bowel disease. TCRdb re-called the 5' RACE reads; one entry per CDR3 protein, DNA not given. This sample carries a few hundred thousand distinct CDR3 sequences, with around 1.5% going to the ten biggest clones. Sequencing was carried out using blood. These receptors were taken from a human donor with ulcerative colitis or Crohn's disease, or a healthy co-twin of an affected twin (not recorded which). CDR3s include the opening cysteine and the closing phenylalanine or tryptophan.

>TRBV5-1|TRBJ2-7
CASSLDTGGRGEQYF
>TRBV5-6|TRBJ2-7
CASSPRTGIIEQYF
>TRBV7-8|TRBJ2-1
CASKGTGGRNEQFF
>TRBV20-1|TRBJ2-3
CSASELAGGTDTQYF
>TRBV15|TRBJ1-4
CATSRVPVRQEKLFF
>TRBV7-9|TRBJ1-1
CASSLLRGARTEAFF
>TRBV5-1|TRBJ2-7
CASRWTTQSSYEQYF
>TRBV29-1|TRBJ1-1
CSSREVNTEAFF
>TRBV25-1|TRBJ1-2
CASSQIGDRERASGYTF
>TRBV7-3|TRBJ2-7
CASSPDGTGAYEQYF
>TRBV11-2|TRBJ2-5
CASSFGGTIYQETQYF
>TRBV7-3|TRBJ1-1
CASSFGGMNTEAFF
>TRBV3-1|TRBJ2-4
CASSQNRISKADNIQYF
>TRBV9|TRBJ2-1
CASSVAELSYNEQFF
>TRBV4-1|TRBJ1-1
CASSQEKRTEAFF
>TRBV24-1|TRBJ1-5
CATSDSQGDQPQHF
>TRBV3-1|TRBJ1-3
CASSLASEGRNTIYF
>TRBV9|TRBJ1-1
CASSVGLGVTEAFF
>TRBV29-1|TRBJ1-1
CSGCEGLGTEAFF
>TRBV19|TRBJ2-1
CASSPNSIGQNEQFF
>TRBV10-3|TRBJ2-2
CAISPGLLGGTGELFF
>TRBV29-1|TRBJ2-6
CSVNSGTPDGANVLTF
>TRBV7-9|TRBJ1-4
CASSPAGEEEKLFF
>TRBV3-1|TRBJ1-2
CASSPMAGTGFGYTF
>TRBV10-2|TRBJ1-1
CASSGTGTPNTEAFF
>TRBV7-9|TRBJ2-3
CASSLLQGVFSDTQYF
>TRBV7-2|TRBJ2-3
CASNQRNGIDTQYF
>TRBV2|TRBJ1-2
CASTTSSNYGYTF